The present T cell receptor (beta chain) was sequenced within a study of T cell responses to AZD1222 COVID-19 vaccine. The study, taken as a whole, reports: The reported proportion of spike-specific TCRs targeting unmutated variant regions was nearly half. Mostly white British, mostly female donors; authors suggested clonal diversity may be underestimated. All repertoire sampling was performed exclusively after the peak T cell response.

A remark on this clone: Its antigen is unknown.

The V gene lost 1 base and the J gene lost 1 base, with 7 bases spanning the gap. The CDR3 runs to 14 residues. Per germline, CDR1 SGHTA and CDR2 FQGNSA. Some clones are missing from TCRdb's copy, which holds only in-frame ones; the method was immunoSEQ multiplex PCR. The sample has some 140,000 clones; 80% to 95% are singletons. This chain links TRBV7-2 with TRBJ2-5; D is unclear. The origin of this receptor is an adult in good health. The starting material was peripheral blood, obtained on day 0 of AZD1222 vaccination. The CDR3 nucleotides are TGTGCCAGCAGCTTAGAACAGACCCAAGAGACCCAGTACTTC. Its protein is CASSLEQTQETQYF.